The clone carrying this T cell receptor beta chain was observed many times. Its specificity is not known. Preparation of the TCRbeta library used unique molecular identifiers. TCRdb itself ran the PCR reads through MiXCR, one entry per CDR3 protein. This sample has 330,000 or so distinct CDR3 sequences; over 9.5% occur once, and the top ten carry less than 9%. The data originate from a study of T-cell reconstitution after alpha-beta-depleted transplantation in children. Study findings and constraints: After transplant, at about two months, alpha-beta T cells were reportedly derived from several hundred expanded graft clones. Fresh T-cell production supplied most of the T-cell counts and diversity seen one year after transplant. The high TCRbeta diversity at day 60 in some patients came from surviving recipient T cells and thymic progenitors.

V was clipped by 10 bases and J by 5 bases, with 11 bases between them. CDR3 length: 11 amino acids. The germline V gene encodes CDR1 MDHEN and CDR2 SYDVKM. The TCR originated in a boy in the first two years of life with acute myeloid leukemia, due to receive a stem cell transplant. This chain uses TRBV28 with TRBJ1-2; the D is unclear. The sample here was PBMCs, taken before TCRalphabeta/CD19-depleted stem cell transplant. CDR3 bases: TGTGCCATCAGGCGGGAGTATGGCTACACCTTC. Protein sequence: CAIRREYGYTF.